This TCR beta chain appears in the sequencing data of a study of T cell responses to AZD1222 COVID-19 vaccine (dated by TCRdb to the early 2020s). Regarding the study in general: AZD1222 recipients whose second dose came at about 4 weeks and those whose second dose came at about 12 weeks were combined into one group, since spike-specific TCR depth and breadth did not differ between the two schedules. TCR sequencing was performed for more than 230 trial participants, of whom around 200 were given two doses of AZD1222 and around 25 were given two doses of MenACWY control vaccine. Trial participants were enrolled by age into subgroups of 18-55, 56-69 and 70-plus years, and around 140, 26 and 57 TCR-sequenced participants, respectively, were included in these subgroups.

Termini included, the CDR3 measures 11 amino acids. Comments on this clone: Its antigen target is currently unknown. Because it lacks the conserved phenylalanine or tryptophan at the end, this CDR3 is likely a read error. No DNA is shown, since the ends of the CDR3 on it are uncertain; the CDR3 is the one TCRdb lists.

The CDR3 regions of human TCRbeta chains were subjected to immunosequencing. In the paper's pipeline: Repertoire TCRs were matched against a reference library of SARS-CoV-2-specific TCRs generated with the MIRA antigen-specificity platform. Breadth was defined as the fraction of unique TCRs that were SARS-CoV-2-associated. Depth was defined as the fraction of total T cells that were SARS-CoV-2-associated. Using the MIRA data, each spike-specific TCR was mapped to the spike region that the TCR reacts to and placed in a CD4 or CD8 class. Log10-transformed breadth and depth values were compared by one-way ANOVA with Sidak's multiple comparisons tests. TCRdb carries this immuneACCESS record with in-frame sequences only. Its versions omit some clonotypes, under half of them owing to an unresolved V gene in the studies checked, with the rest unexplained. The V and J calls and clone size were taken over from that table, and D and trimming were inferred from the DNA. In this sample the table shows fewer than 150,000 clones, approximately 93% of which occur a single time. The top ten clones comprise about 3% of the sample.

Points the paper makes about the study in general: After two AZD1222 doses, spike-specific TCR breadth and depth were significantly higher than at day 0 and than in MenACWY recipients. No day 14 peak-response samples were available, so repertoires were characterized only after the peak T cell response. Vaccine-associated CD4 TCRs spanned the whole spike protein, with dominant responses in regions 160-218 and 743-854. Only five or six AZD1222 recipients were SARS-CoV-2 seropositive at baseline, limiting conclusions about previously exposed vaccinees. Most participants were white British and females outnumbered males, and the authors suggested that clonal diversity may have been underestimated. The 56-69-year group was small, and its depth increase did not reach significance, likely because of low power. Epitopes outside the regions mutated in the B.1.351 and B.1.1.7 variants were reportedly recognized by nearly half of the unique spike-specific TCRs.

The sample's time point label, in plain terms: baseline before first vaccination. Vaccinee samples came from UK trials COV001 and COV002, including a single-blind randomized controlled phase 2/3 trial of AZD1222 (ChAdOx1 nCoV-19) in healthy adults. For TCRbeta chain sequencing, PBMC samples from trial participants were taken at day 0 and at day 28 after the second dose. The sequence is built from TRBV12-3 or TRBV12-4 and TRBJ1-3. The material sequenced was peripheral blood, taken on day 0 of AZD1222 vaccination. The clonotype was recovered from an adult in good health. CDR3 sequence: CASSFRGKLVL.